The clone carrying this TCR beta chain was counted many times. Time point here: newly diagnosed GD, antithyroid drugs for less than 3 months. Preparation of the TCR library used RNA extracted from PBMCs. The sample originates from a study of regulatory T cells in long-lasting Graves disease. Construction of the TCR beta libraries employed iRepertoire HTBI primers in conjunction with Arm-PCR of CDR3 regions. TCRdb reanalysed the multiplex PCR reads using MiXCR and keeps one entry per CDR3 protein. The data show around 450,000 distinct CDR3 sequences, with about a sixth seen just once and 10% to 15% held by the top ten. V was pared by 3 bases and J by 3 bases, with 15 bases between. CDR3 length equals 15 residues. CDR1 is MDHEN, CDR2 SYDVKM, per germline. These data were also filed under a second study, of T cells in Graves' hyperthyroidism and ophthalmopathy. This second study notes: Uncontrolled infection, other autoimmune disease, pregnancy or lactation excluded patients.

Sequenced material: peripheral blood mononuclear cells (PBMCs), taken at new diagnosis, from a patient treated with antithyroid drugs. This chain uses TRBV28 with TRBJ2-7; no firm D call. This TCR was sampled from a man aged 35 to 55 with Graves disease. CDR3: CASSLGLSSVYEQYF. CDR3 in DNA: TGTGCCAGCAGTTTGGGTCTATCCTCGGTCTACGAGCAGTACTTC.